Listed here are 31 T cell receptor beta chains from one sample, sequenced in a study of regulatory T cells in long-lasting Graves disease. Researchers made TCR beta libraries by using iRepertoire HTBI primers and running Arm-PCR on CDR3 regions. Via MiXCR, TCRdb re-called the multiplex PCR reads, giving one row per CDR3 protein. The sample lists 350,000 to 500,000 distinct CDR3 sequences; 15% to 20% were seen once. As for time point: newly diagnosed GD, antithyroid drugs for less than 3 months. RNA isolated from PBMCs was used to make the TCR library. The same data also went into a second study, on T cells in Graves' hyperthyroidism and ophthalmopathy.

This sample comprised peripheral blood mononuclear cells (PBMCs), obtained at new diagnosis, from a patient treated with antithyroid drugs. These receptors all stem from a woman aged 18-29 years with Graves disease.

This clonotype was recorded many times. The J gene is TRBJ2-7, the V gene TRBV20-1; 11 bases are a match to TRBD2. CDR1 and CDR2 (germline): DFQATT, SNEGSKA (reference sequence). Trimming took 8 bases from V and 2 from J; bases not matched to a gene: 8. The CDR3 contains 14 residues. This chain's CDR3 is CSSLTSGATYEQYF. In nucleotides, the CDR3 is TGCAGTTCCCTGACTAGCGGGGCGACCTACGAGCAGTACTTC.

This clonotype was seen ten or more times. The V gene is TRBV7-2, the J gene TRBJ2-7, with D perhaps matching TRBD1 or TRBD2 (5 bases each). CDR1 is SGHTA and CDR2 is FQGNSA in the germline V gene. The V gene lost 6 bases and the J gene lost 0 bases, with 18 bases spanning the gap. The CDR3 has 16 amino acids. CDR3 sequence: CASRPARGSLSYEQYF. The CDR3 DNA is TGTGCCAGCAGACCGGCGAGGGGATCGCTCTCCTACGAGCAGTACTTC. Full variable domain (missing parts from reference TRBV7-2 and TRBJ2-7): GAGVSQSPSNKVTEKGKDVELRCDPISGHTALYWYRQSLGQGLEFLIYFQGNSAPDKSGLPSDRFSAERTGGSVSTLTIQRTQQEDSAVYLCASRPARGSLSYEQYFGPGTRLTVT.

This clonotype was found many times. The rearrangement joins TRBV5-1 to TRBJ2-1, with D unresolved. The CDR3 extends over 13 amino acids. V was cut by 0 bases and J by 6 bases, with 7 bases left in between. The germline gives CDR1 SGHRS, CDR2 YFSETQ. The CDR3 here is CASSLEASNEQFF. The CDR3 coding sequence is TGCGCCAGCAGCTTGGAGGCCTCCAATGAGCAGTTCTTC.

This clonotype appeared many times. This rearrangement joins TRBV27 to TRBJ2-1; possibly TRBD1 or TRBD2 for D (5 bases each). The CDR3 is made up of 11 amino acids. Germline V lookup: CDR1 MNHEY, CDR2 SMNVEV (reference sequence). V shed 3 bases and J shed 9 bases, with 6 bases lying between them. The CDR3 nucleotides are TGTGCCAGCAGTTTCGGGACTGAGCAGTTCTTC. It translates to CASSFGTEQFF.

The CDR3 coding sequence is TGTGCCTCCGGGCGGGCGCCTCGACGTTATAGCAATCAGCCCCAGCATTTT. It encodes CASGRAPRRYSNQPQHF. The chain joins TRBV25-1 to TRBJ1-5; D not resolved. The V end was cut by 11 bases, the J end by 0 bases, with 23 bases between. Germline-derived CDR1 and CDR2 are MGHDK and SYGVNS. This CDR3 has 17 residues.

In its sample, this clonotype was seen many times. This chain joins TRBV28 and TRBJ2-7, with D perhaps matching TRBD2 (6 bases). The CDR3 has 15 amino acids. V gave up 3 bases and J gave up 4 bases, with 16 bases separating them. The V gene's germline CDR1 is MDHEN and CDR2 SYDVKM. Here the CDR3 reads CASSFMEEGGYEQYF. In nucleotides, the CDR3 is TGTGCCAGCAGTTTCATGGAGGAGGGCGGATACGAGCAGTACTTC.

J is TRBJ2-7 and V is TRBV15; a weak D match, TRBD2 (6 bases). The CDR3 length is 12 residues. V dropped 8 bases and J dropped 3 bases, with 11 bases sitting between them. CDR1 is LNHNV, CDR2 YYDKDF, per germline (reference sequence). CDR3 loop: CATGTGNYEQYF. The CDR3, as DNA: TGTGCCACCGGGACTGGCAACTACGAGCAGTACTTC.

In regard to this clonotype: Lacking the conserved final phenylalanine or tryptophan, this CDR3 likely reflects a read error. This chain joins TRBV5-6 and TRBJ1-1; 7 positions match TRBD1. CDR1 and CDR2 from the germline V gene are SGHDT and YYEEEE. This CDR3 region has 16 residues. CDR3 region: CASSQIGTVPNTEAFL. CDR3 nucleotides: TGCGCCAGCAGCCAAATCGGGACAGTACCGAACACTGAAGCTTTCCTT.

The chain joins TRBV27 to TRBJ2-7; no definite D call. V lost 5 bases, J lost 4 bases, and 15 bases lay in between. CDR1 is MNHEY, CDR2 SMNVEV, per germline (reference sequence). This CDR3 has 14 residues. In DNA form, the CDR3 reads TGTGCCAGCAGTCCGGATCAGGATATTTACGAGCAGTACTTC. Its translation is CASSPDQDIYEQYF.

This clonotype was counted ten times or more. The gene calls are TRBV15 and TRBJ2-1; 16 nucleotides line up with TRBD2. From germline, CDR1 is LNHNV and CDR2 YYDKDF (reference sequence). Trimming at V came to 4 bases and at J to 8 bases, leaving 11 bases not matched to a gene. This CDR3 comprises 18 residues. CDR3 coding DNA: TGTGCCACCAGCACCCCGGGACTAGCGGGAGGGTGGGGAGATGAGCAGTTCTTC. This translates into CATSTPGLAGGWGDEQFF.

This clonotype showed up just a few times. The chain is built from TRBV14 and TRBJ2-7; D remains unclear. Trimming removed 6 bases at V and 5 bases at J, with 17 bases between. This CDR3 is built from 14 residues. The germline gives CDR1 SGHDN, CDR2 FVKESK. CDR3 residues: CASSERAGYNEQYF. The CDR3 DNA is TGTGCCAGCAGTGAGCGAGCCGGGTACAACGAGCAGTACTTC.

The rearrangement joins TRBV11-3 to TRBJ2-5; 8 bases fit TRBD2. Germline CDR1 is SGHNT and CDR2 is YENEEA. The CDR3 runs to 12 residues. Germline trimming cut 10 bases from V and 4 bases from J; bases unmatched to any gene: 5. The CDR3 spells CATRGGGETQYF. The CDR3 bases are TGTGCCACCCGGGGGGGCGGAGAGACCCAGTACTTC.

The table lists this clonotype with many counts. The V and J genes are TRBV6-2 or TRBV6-3 and TRBJ1-1, with D maybe TRBD1 (6 bases). Trimming stripped 2 bases from V and 1 base from J, with 11 bases between. Germline V gene data show CDR1 as MNHEY and CDR2 as SVGEGT. This CDR3 is 15 amino acids long. CDR3 coding DNA: TGTGCCAGCAGTTACACAGGGTCTGGGAACACTGAAGCTTTCTTT. Translation gives CASSYTGSGNTEAFF.

This clonotype was detected many times. The J gene is TRBJ2-1, the V gene TRBV28, with 8 bases lining up with TRBD1. Losses at the gene ends were 2 bases for V and 8 bases for J; bases not matched to a gene: 17. This CDR3 is 18 amino acids long. The germline gives CDR1 MDHEN, CDR2 SYDVKM. The CDR3 region is CASSLRGAGGGRSHEQFF. The CDR3 coding sequence is TGTGCCAGCAGTTTAAGGGGGGCAGGGGGCGGCCGGAGCCATGAGCAGTTCTTC.

A note on this clonotype: A much larger clonotype is one base distant, so this may be a read error. The chain has TRBV28 and TRBJ2-7; D is uncertain. The CDR3 has 13 amino acids. V dropped 5 bases and J dropped 2 bases, with 10 bases sitting between them. Germline V lookup: CDR1 MDHEN, CDR2 SYDVKM. CDR3: CASSMTVAYEQYF. DNA of the CDR3: TGTGCCAGCAGTATGACTGTAGCCTACGAGCAGTACTTC.

The table lists this clonotype with many counts. V is TRBV7-9 and J is TRBJ2-7; 8 nucleotides line up with TRBD1. Germline V gives CDR1 SEHNR, CDR2 FQNEAQ (reference sequence). Losses at the gene ends were 5 bases for V and 1 base for J; bases not matched to a gene: 7. CDR3 size: 15 residues. The CDR3 spells CASSDYRGNSYEQYF. In nucleotides, the CDR3 is TGTGCCAGCAGCGACTACAGGGGGAATTCCTACGAGCAGTACTTC.

The rearrangement uses TRBV5-1 and TRBJ2-1; 13 nucleotides line up with TRBD2. Germline CDR1 SGHRS, CDR2 YFSETQ. The junction had 6 bases not matched to a gene; V was cut back by 4 bases and J by 8 bases. The length of the CDR3 is 15 residues. The CDR3 sequence is CASSPGLAGDDEQFF. As DNA, the CDR3 is TGCGCCAGCAGCCCCGGACTAGCGGGAGATGATGAGCAGTTCTTC.

The chain joins TRBV12-5 to TRBJ1-1; a possible D gene is TRBD1 (5 bases). Trimming left V 1 base short and J 2 bases short, with 8 bases between. CDR1 is LGHNT, CDR2 FRNRAP, per germline. The CDR3 totals 14 residues. DNA of the CDR3: TGTGCTAGTGGTTTGGGAGGGGCAAACACTGAAGCTTTCTTT. It encodes CASGLGGANTEAFF.

Ten or more counts support this clonotype. The V gene is TRBV20-1, the J gene TRBJ2-5; no definite D call. Germline assignment: CDR1 DFQATT and CDR2 SNEGSKA (reference sequence). The CDR3 length is 10 residues. V gave up 4 bases and J gave up 4 bases, with 4 bases separating them. CDR3 loop: CSAKGETQYF. The CDR3 coding sequence is TGCAGTGCTAAAGGAGAGACCCAGTACTTC.

Regarding this clonotype: A much more abundant neighbour one base away suggests this may be a read error. Here the CDR3 omits its conserved ending phenylalanine or tryptophan, so a read error is the likely source. The J gene is TRBJ1-5, the V gene TRBV4-2; the D gene is possibly TRBD1 (5 bases). In germline, CDR1 is LGHNA, CDR2 YNFKEQ. The CDR3 is 15 amino acids. The germline V and J ends were trimmed by 2 bases and 0 bases, with 8 bases remaining between them. The DNA of the CDR3 is TGTGCCAGCAGCCAACAGGGTTATAGCAATCAGCCCCAGCATCTT. Its protein is CASSQQGYSNQPQHL.

This clonotype was counted between two and nine times. This chain joins TRBV12-3 or TRBV12-4 and TRBJ2-3; TRBD2 matches at 14 bases. This CDR3 spans 16 amino acids. V gave up 5 bases and J gave up 4 bases; unmatched junction bases: 5. The CDR3, as DNA: TGTGCCAGCAGTCCAGGGACTAGCGGGAGTTCAGATACGCAGTATTTT. Translation: CASSPGTSGSSDTQYF.

This clonotype came up many times. The chain is built from TRBV2 and TRBJ2-1; D possibly corresponds to TRBD1 (6 bases). The ends were cut back, 6 bases at V and 5 bases at J, with 26 bases in the middle. Germline V gene data show CDR1 as SNHLY and CDR2 as FYNNEI. This CDR3 is 18 amino acids long. In nucleotides, the CDR3 is TGTGCCAGCAGCATTATACCGAAGGGGGAGAAGCGCCACAATGAGCAGTTCTTC. Amino acid sequence: CASSIIPKGEKRHNEQFF.

This clonotype was detected a few times. A much larger clonotype is one base distant, so this may be a read error. This sequence joins TRBV12-3 or TRBV12-4 and TRBJ1-6; no clear D. Trimming left V 3 bases short and J 5 bases short, with 8 bases between. The CDR3 has 14 amino acids. CDR3 sequence reads: CASSFGQDNSPLHF. As DNA, the CDR3 is TGTGCCAGCAGTTTCGGGCAGGATAATTCACCCCTCCACTTT.

The table lists this clonotype with many counts. CDR3 protein: CASSFVRLAGGYNEQFF. The DNA of the CDR3 is TGTGCCAGCAGCTTCGTAAGACTAGCGGGAGGGTACAATGAGCAGTTCTTC. V gene TRBV7-8 combines with J gene TRBJ2-1, with 14 bases lining up with TRBD2. The J segment lost 4 bases and the V segment lost 3 bases, leaving 5 bases of the junction unmatched. Looked up from germline, CDR1 is SGHVS and CDR2 is FQNEAQ. There are 17 residues in the CDR3.

This clonotype was counted many times. The chain combines TRBV29-1 with TRBJ2-1, with a possible D match to TRBD2 (9 bases). The V gene's germline CDR1 is SQVTM and CDR2 ANQGSEA. This CDR3 comprises 17 residues. The V end was cut by 5 bases, the J end by 7 bases, with 27 bases between. CDR3 in DNA: TGCAGCGTTCGCCAGGGGGCCGCGGGAGGGCCTGGGAATGAGCAGTTCTTC. Its protein product is CSVRQGAAGGPGNEQFF.

In its sample, this clonotype was seen many times. Here the CDR3 DNA reads TGTGCCAGCAGCTTAGGACTAGCGGGAGGTGCCGAGCAGTACTTC. This encodes CASSLGLAGGAEQYF. The chain has TRBV11-3 and TRBJ2-7, with 13 bases lining up with TRBD2. V gave up 1 base and J gave up 6 bases; unmatched junction bases: 3. CDR3 size: 15 residues. The germline V gene has CDR1 SGHNT and CDR2 YENEEA. Variable domain in full (rest from reference TRBV11-3 and TRBJ2-7): EAGVVQSPRYKIIEKKQPVAFWCNPISGHNTLYWYLQNLGQGPELLIRYENEEAVDDSQLPKDRFSAERLKGVDSTLKIQPAELGDSAVYLCASSLGLAGGAEQYFGPGTRLTVT.

Note on this clonotype: This may be a read error, as it is one base from a much larger clone. The chain has TRBV27 and TRBJ2-7; D remains unclear. This CDR3 contains 12 residues. Trimming took off 4 bases at V and 5 bases at J, with 9 bases between the two ends. The germline CDR1 and CDR2 sequences are MNHEY and SMNVEV (reference sequence). CDR3 sequence reads: CASSYSWNEQYF. CDR3 nucleotides: TGTGCCAGCAGTTACTCTTGGAACGAGCAGTACTTC.

This rearrangement joins TRBV12-3 or TRBV12-4 to TRBJ2-2; 7 bases align to TRBD1. The V and J ends lost 5 bases and 1 base, in that order; junction bases with no gene match: 7. This CDR3 spans 16 amino acids. CDR3 loop: CASSESGTENTGELFF. As DNA, the CDR3 is TGTGCCAGCAGTGAGTCCGGGACAGAGAACACCGGGGAGCTGTTTTTT.

In this sample, this clonotype turned up a few times. V and J are TRBV2 and TRBJ2-3; D uncertain. The germline gives CDR1 SNHLY, CDR2 FYNNEI. V shed 3 bases and J shed 3 bases, with 13 bases lying between them. The CDR3 is made up of 15 amino acids. The CDR3 nucleotides are TGTGCCAGCAGTGATAGTTTAGCTGGAACAGATACGCAGTATTTT. This encodes CASSDSLAGTDTQYF.

This clonotype was found once. The chain links TRBV2 to TRBJ1-6; possibly TRBD1 for D (6 bases). Between the trimmed V and J ends, which lost 6 bases and 8 bases, there was a span of 11 bases. Germline CDR1 and CDR2: SNHLY and FYNNEI. This CDR3 has 13 amino acids. The CDR3 DNA sequence: TGTGCCAGCAGGGGCAGGGGTGATTCACCCCTCCACTTT. Protein: CASRGRGDSPLHF.

J is TRBJ2-7 and V is TRBV19; D assignment may be TRBD1 or TRBD2 (5 bases each). This CDR3 spans 15 amino acids. In germline, CDR1 is LNHDA, CDR2 SQIVND (reference sequence). Trimming took 5 bases from V and 2 from J, leaving 16 bases between them. The CDR3 sequence is CASSPGTNPPYEQYF. CDR3 DNA: TGTGCCAGTAGTCCCGGGACCAATCCCCCCTACGAGCAGTACTTC.